This is a list of T cell receptor beta chains from one sample in a study of human T cells and chemical hapten exposure. MiXCR, run by TCRdb on the RACE reads, gives a single entry per CDR3 protein. The profile covers a few hundred thousand distinct CDR3 sequences, with roughly 6% appearing a single time and 5% to 6% taken by the ten largest. The material was whole blood, obtained in connection with sensitization to the hapten diphenylcyclopropenone (DPC). The receptors were gathered from a woman younger than 35 with alopecia areata. Some clones in this sample may be carry-over from other donors' samples. The CDR3 runs from the conserved cysteine through the conserved F or W. Each record gives: D gene, J gene, clone size, V gene, CDR3 protein, CDR3 DNA. D genes are given only for firm matches. The size field is filled for only some rows; it gives once, few, many or a size class.

>TRBD2|TRBJ2-1|-|TRBV5-1
CASSLLSSGGYSSYNEQFF
TGCGCCAGCAGCTTGTTATCAAGCGGGGGCTATAGCTCCTACAATGAGCAGTTCTTC
>-|TRBJ1-2|few|TRBV12-3/TRBV12-4
CASSLPSNYGYTF
TGTGCCAGCAGTTTACCCTCTAACTATGGCTACACCTTC
>-|TRBJ1-2|few|TRBV6-5
CASAREGGYTF
TGTGCCAGCGCAAGGGAGGGTGGCTACACCTTC
>-|TRBJ2-5|-|TRBV7-2
CASSLGGSAETQYF
TGTGCCAGCAGCTTAGGGGGCTCGGCGGAGACCCAGTACTTC
>-|TRBJ1-2|-|TRBV10-3
CAISESTPFKDYGYTF
TGTGCCATCAGTGAGTCGACCCCTTTCAAGGACTATGGCTACACCTTC
>TRBD1|TRBJ2-5|many|TRBV7-9
CASSSRTGGETQYF
TGTGCCAGCAGCTCCCGGACAGGGGGTGAGACCCAGTACTTC
>-|TRBJ2-5|many|TRBV3-1
CASMFQTKQETQYF
TGTGCCAGCATGTTCCAGACCAAACAAGAGACCCAGTACTTC
>-|TRBJ1-2|many|TRBV6-1
CASSEKDGYTF
TGTGCCAGCAGTGAAAAGGATGGCTACACCTTC
>TRBD1|TRBJ1-5|many|TRBV29-1
CSVGTGEVVSNQPQHF
TGCAGCGTTGGGACAGGGGAGGTTGTGAGCAATCAGCCCCAGCATTTT
>-|TRBJ1-2|-|TRBV6-2/TRBV6-3
CASRTGANYGYTF
TGTGCCAGCAGAACCGGGGCTAACTATGGCTACACCTTC
>-|TRBJ1-1|few|TRBV20-1
CSARGGPMNTEAFF
TGCAGTGCCAGGGGCGGACCGATGAACACTGAAGCTTTCTTT
>-|TRBJ1-5|-|TRBV6-5
CASSYSFTQPQLF
TGTGCCAGCAGTTACTCGTTTACTCAGCCCCAGCTTTTT
>TRBD1|TRBJ1-5|many|TRBV29-1
CSVSGQDVNQPQHF
TGCAGCGTTTCGGGACAGGATGTCAATCAGCCCCAGCATTTT
>-|TRBJ2-3|many|TRBV7-2
CASSLVTGSDTQYF
TGTGCCAGCAGCTTAGTGACCGGCTCAGATACGCAGTATTTT
>-|TRBJ2-4|-|TRBV12-3/TRBV12-4
CASSPWRDEAKNIQYF
TGTGCCAGCAGTCCCTGGCGGGACGAAGCAAAAAACATTCAGTACTTC
>-|TRBJ2-3|-|TRBV11-2
CASSLDTGYSTDTQYF
TGTGCCAGCAGCTTAGACACAGGATATAGCACAGATACGCAGTATTTT
>TRBD2|TRBJ2-3|many|TRBV7-9
CASSYRLAGGLSTDTQYF
TGTGCCAGCAGTTACCGACTAGCGGGGGGTTTAAGCACAGATACGCAGTATTTT
>-|TRBJ1-2|many|TRBV7-2
CASSLSLGNYGYTF
TGTGCCAGCAGCTTAAGTCTAGGGAACTATGGCTACACCTTC
>-|TRBJ1-2|-|TRBV10-3
CAISELSSRYGYTF
TGTGCCATCAGTGAGTTAAGTTCCCGCTATGGCTACACCTTC
>TRBD1|TRBJ2-3|many|TRBV28
CASSLGTVGTDTQYF
TGTGCCAGCAGTCTAGGGACAGTAGGCACAGATACGCAGTATTTT
>TRBD2|TRBJ2-3|many|TRBV29-1
CSVESQPGLVFLGFSHTQYF
TGCAGCGTTGAATCTCAGCCGGGACTAGTGTTCTTGGGGTTCTCCCATACGCAGTATTTT
>TRBD1|TRBJ1-5|few|TRBV20-1
CSARGRQGTNQPQHF
TGCAGTGCTAGAGGCCGACAGGGCACCAATCAGCCCCAGCATTTT
>TRBD1|TRBJ2-7|few|TRBV6-2/TRBV6-3
CASSSFLRRDRGSYEQYF
TGTGCCAGCAGTTCCTTTTTAAGGCGGGACAGGGGGTCCTACGAGCAGTACTTC
>-|TRBJ1-1|-|TRBV5-1
CASSLRERRDAFF
TGCGCCAGCAGCTTACGGGAAAGGAGGGATGCTTTCTTT
>-|TRBJ1-4|many|TRBV2
CASTQGRSNEKLFF
TGTGCCAGCACCCAGGGACGGTCCAATGAAAAACTGTTTTTT
>TRBD1|TRBJ1-5|few|TRBV28
CASRKDRDRGPGQPQHF
TGTGCCAGCAGGAAGGATCGTGACAGGGGGCCAGGACAGCCCCAGCATTTT
>TRBD2|TRBJ2-1|few|TRBV4-3
CASSQEASGDWIDEQFF
TGCGCCAGCAGCCAAGAGGCCAGCGGGGACTGGATCGATGAGCAGTTCTTC
>-|TRBJ1-2|few|TRBV20-1
CSAREAEHNYGYTF
TGCAGTGCTAGAGAGGCAGAACATAACTATGGCTACACCTTC
>-|TRBJ1-1|-|TRBV7-9
CASSPDHIWNTEAFF
TGTGCCAGCAGCCCCGACCATATTTGGAACACTGAAGCTTTCTTT
>TRBD1|TRBJ2-2|few|TRBV10-3
CAISGTGGWDTGELFF
TGTGCCATCAGTGGGACAGGGGGCTGGGACACCGGGGAGCTGTTTTTT
>-|TRBJ2-7|many|TRBV6-1
CASRKTPSVWKYF
TGTGCCAGCAGAAAAACTCCAAGCGTCTGGAAGTACTTC
>TRBD2|TRBJ2-2|-|TRBV4-3
CASSQDVSGGASTGELFF
TGCGCCAGCAGCCAAGACGTGAGCGGGGGGGCGAGCACCGGGGAGCTGTTTTTT
>TRBD1|TRBJ2-2|-|TRBV12-3/TRBV12-4
CASSRTGGPGELFF
TGTGCCAGCAGTCGGACAGGGGGGCCCGGGGAGCTGTTTTTT
>-|TRBJ2-3|-|TRBV5-1
CASSGVGGSTDTQYF
TGCGCCAGCTCGGGGGTAGGAGGAAGCACAGATACGCAGTATTTT
>TRBD2|TRBJ2-1|-|TRBV12-3/TRBV12-4
CASSLGSGVQVYEQFF
TGTGCCAGCAGTTTAGGTAGCGGGGTACAGGTTTATGAGCAGTTCTTC
>-|TRBJ2-3|few|TRBV4-2
CASSQVDSGADTQYF
TGTGCCAGCAGCCAAGTGGACAGCGGGGCAGATACGCAGTATTTT
>-|TRBJ1-1|many|TRBV3-1
CASSEFEGHTEAFF
TGTGCCAGCAGCGAGTTCGAGGGCCACACTGAAGCTTTCTTT
>-|TRBJ2-1|few|TRBV12-3/TRBV12-4
CASSRGEETYNEQFF
TGTGCCAGCAGCCGTGGGGAAGAAACCTACAATGAGCAGTTCTTC
>-|TRBJ2-7|many|TRBV9
CASSALPGYEQYF
TGTGCCAGCAGCGCCCTGCCGGGCTACGAGCAGTACTTC
>-|TRBJ2-3|-|TRBV7-2
CASSPTVSRADTQYF
TGTGCCAGCAGCCCGACAGTTTCCCGTGCAGATACGCAGTATTTT
>TRBD1|TRBJ1-2|many|TRBV20-1
CSATEDRGYGYTF
TGCAGTGCTACCGAAGACAGGGGCTATGGCTACACCTTC
>-|TRBJ1-2|many|TRBV6-5
CASSYSSSPDGYTF
TGTGCCAGCAGTTACTCGTCCTCCCCCGATGGCTACACCTTC
>-|TRBJ2-3|-|TRBV24-1
CATSRGLYTDTQYF
TGTGCCACCAGCCGCGGTTTATACACAGATACGCAGTATTTT
>-|TRBJ2-3|-|TRBV10-3
CAISDGRSSSDTQYF
TGTGCCATCAGTGATGGTAGGAGTAGCTCCGATACGCAGTATTTT
>-|TRBJ1-6|many|TRBV4-3
CASSRVATLRNNSPLHF
TGCGCCAGCAGCCGAGTAGCCACCTTGAGGAATAATTCACCCCTCCACTTT